This TCR beta chain was profiled in a study of cytomegalovirus exposure and HLA in healthy donors. The PCR used 60 Vbeta and 13 Jbeta primers. The protocol was immunoSEQ multiplex PCR, while the TCRdb copy is restricted to in-frame clones and leaves out a portion. This sample yields roughly 120,000 clones, of which about 63% are seen a single time; less than 2% belongs to the top ten. Notes on the study in general: Presence/absence analyses took donor sequencing depth as roughly uniform. With later analysis, a missense DCLRE1C variant became linked to TCR beta V- and J-gene trimming.

Those who donated were healthy bone marrow donors. Unrecorded immune exposure was likely among donors, who were nominally healthy when sampled. Concerning this clone itself: What it binds is unknown.

The junction had 5 bases not matched to a gene; V was cut back by 4 bases and J by 2 bases. The CDR3 contains 15 residues. Germline assignment: CDR1 SGHRS and CDR2 YFSETQ. What was sequenced was PBMCs. This TCR was recovered from a man aged 30 to 39 in good health and CMV-seropositive. This chain joins TRBV5-1 and TRBJ2-2, with 7 bases that match TRBD1. CDR3 coding DNA: TGCGCCAGCAGCGTACAGGGGACCAACACCGGGGAGCTGTTTTTT. Encoded protein: CASSVQGTNTGELFF.